The present TCR beta chain was sequenced within a study of cytomegalovirus exposure and HLA in healthy donors. Study results and caveats: Researchers catalogued about 160 TCR beta chains as cytomegalovirus-associated.

Both 60 Vbeta primers and 13 Jbeta primers went into the PCR. Assay used: immunoSEQ multiplex PCR; TCRdb lists only in-frame clones, some missing. The data hold some 170,000 clones, with approximately 75% observed a single time. Germline V gene data show CDR1 as SGDLS and CDR2 as YYNGEE. V shed 5 bases and J shed 2 bases, with 20 bases lying between them. CDR3 length equals 17 residues. With respect to this clone: Its target is unknown.

The chain has TRBV9 and TRBJ2-1; D perhaps matches TRBD2 (5 bases). Sequencing input: PBMCs. This TCR derives from a man aged 25-45 years in good health and CMV-seropositive. The CDR3 region is CASSEWLDSSPYNEQFF. CDR3 in DNA: TGTGCCAGCAGTGAATGGTTGGACTCCAGCCCCTACAATGAGCAGTTCTTC. The whole variable domain, filled in from reference TRBV9 and TRBJ2-1, reads DSGVTQTPKHLITATGQRVTLRCSPRSGDLSVYWYQQSLDQGLQFLIQYYNGEERAKGNILERFSAQQFPDLHSELNLSSLELGDSALYFCASSEWLDSSPYNEQFFGPGTRLTVL.